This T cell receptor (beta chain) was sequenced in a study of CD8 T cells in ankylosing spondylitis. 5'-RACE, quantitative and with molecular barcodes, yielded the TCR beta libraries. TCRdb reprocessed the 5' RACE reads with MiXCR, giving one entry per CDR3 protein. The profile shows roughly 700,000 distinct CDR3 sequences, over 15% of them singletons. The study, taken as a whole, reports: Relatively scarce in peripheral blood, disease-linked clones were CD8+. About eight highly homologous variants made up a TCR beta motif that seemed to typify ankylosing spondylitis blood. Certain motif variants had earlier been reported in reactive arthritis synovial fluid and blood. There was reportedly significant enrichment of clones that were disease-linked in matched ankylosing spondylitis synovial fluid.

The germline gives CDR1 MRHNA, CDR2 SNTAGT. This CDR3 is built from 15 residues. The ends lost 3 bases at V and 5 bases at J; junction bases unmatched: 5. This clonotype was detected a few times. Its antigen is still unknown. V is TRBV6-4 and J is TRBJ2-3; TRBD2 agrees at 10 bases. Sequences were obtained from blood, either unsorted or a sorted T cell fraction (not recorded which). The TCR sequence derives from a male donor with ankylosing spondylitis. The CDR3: CASSDQAGGQDTQYF. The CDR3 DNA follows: TGTGCCAGCAGTGATCAAGCGGGGGGGCAAGATACGCAGTATTTT.